This T cell receptor beta chain came from a study of CD8+ T cells in alopecia areata. On the study more broadly: A 6-month period off drug followed tofacitinib, which lasted 6 to 18 months. The percentage of affected scalp area served as the score of severity for treated patients.

It was cDNA, reverse transcribed from extracted RNA, that served as the sequencing template. Libraries were prepared by immunoSEQ multiplex PCR; TCRdb keeps only in-frame clonotypes and omits some of them. This sample carries roughly 280,000 clones, around three fifths of them seen once, and the ten largest clones take around 0.92%. The study's findings and limits: Throughout tofacitinib, many expanded lesional clones continued to persist in scalp and blood.

In the case of this clone: The antigen is unknown.

The sample's treatment: oral pan-JAK inhibitor, 5-10 mg twice daily. This receptor was identified in a human donor with alopecia areata. The sequenced sample was CD4+ T cells sorted from blood, obtained around week 53, from a patient treated with tofacitinib.

CDR3 DNA: TGTGCCAGCAGCTTAATTGGTTCACCCCTCCACTTT. Residues: CASSLIGSPLHF. The rearrangement links TRBV7-2 to TRBJ1-6; D remains ambiguous. V lost 2 bases and J lost 9, with 5 bases in between. The CDR3 length is 12 residues. CDR1 is SGHTA and CDR2 is FQGNSA in the germline V gene.